One and the same sample provided the 12 T cell receptor beta chains below, sequenced in a study of T cells after yellow fever vaccination. TCRdb used MiXCR to reprocess the 5' RACE reads, holding one entry per CDR3 protein. The data show about 300,000 distinct CDR3 sequences, 6.8% seen once. The sample in question was PBMCs, obtained roughly 46 days after the first yellow fever vaccination. The receptors shown here come from a man between 18 and 29 years old who received the YFV17D yellow fever vaccine.

Many counts were recorded for this clonotype. V and J are TRBV4-2 and TRBJ2-5; maybe TRBD2 (7 bases). V was cut by 1 base and J by 3 bases, with 18 bases left in between. Germline CDR1 is LGHNA and CDR2 is YNFKEQ. This CDR3 is built from 17 residues. The CDR3 DNA follows: TGTGCCAGCAGCCAAGGGACTGCGGGGGCGGGGAAAGAGACCCAGTACTTC. This encodes CASSQGTAGAGKETQYF.

This chain connects TRBV5-1 to TRBJ1-6; the match to TRBD1 covers 11 bases. Germline CDR1 SGHRS, CDR2 YFSETQ. With 4 bases clipped from V and 6 bases from J, the junction kept 9 bases outside the gene matches. CDR3 length: 17 amino acids. Written as DNA, the CDR3 is TGCGCCAGCAGCCCCCGGGACAGGGGGGTCAGTAATTCACCCCTCCACTTT. Translation gives CASSPRDRGVSNSPLHF.

V gene TRBV4-2 combines with J gene TRBJ2-7, with D perhaps TRBD1 (5 bases). The CDR3 sequence is 13 residues long. The germline V gene has CDR1 LGHNA and CDR2 YNFKEQ. Trimming took 0 bases from V and 2 from J, leaving 5 bases between them. CDR3 DNA sequence: TGTGCCAGCAGCCAAGACAGGGCCTACGAGCAGTACGTC. Its protein is CASSQDRAYEQYV.

This clonotype was seen a handful of times. V and J are TRBV18 and TRBJ1-6; perhaps TRBD1 as D (5 bases). This CDR3 contains 15 residues. With 2 bases removed from V and 9 bases from J, the gap between germline ends came to 14 bases. Per germline, CDR1 KGHSH and CDR2 LQKENI. In DNA form, the CDR3 reads TGTGCCAGCTCACCAGCCAGGGTCGATAGTTCACCCCTCCACTTT. It codes for CASSPARVDSSPLHF.

This clonotype appeared a few times. The chain recombines TRBV7-8 with TRBJ1-3, with a possible D match to TRBD1 (5 bases). CDR3 length: 13 residues. V lost 5 bases and J 4 bases, leaving 9 bases between the germline ends. Germline CDR1 is SGHVS and CDR2 is FQNEAQ. The CDR3 spells CASSVDIGNTIYF. In DNA, the CDR3 is TGTGCCAGCAGCGTGGACATAGGAAACACCATATATTTT.

The CDR3 loop is CASSLGTGALSGYTF. The CDR3 nucleotides are TGCGCCAGCAGCTTGGGGACAGGGGCACTTTCTGGCTACACCTTC. The chain links TRBV5-1 to TRBJ1-2; 9 bases align to TRBD1. The CDR3 is 15 amino acids. CDR1 is SGHRS, CDR2 YFSETQ, per germline. The ends lost 0 bases at V and 7 bases at J; junction bases unmatched: 7. Full variable domain (remainder filled in from reference TRBV5-1 and TRBJ1-2): KAGVTQTPRYLIKTRGQQVTLSCSPISGHRSVSWYQQTPGQGLQFLFEYFSETQRNKGNFPGRFSGRQFSNSRSEMNVSTLELGDSALYLCASSLGTGALSGYTFGSGTRLTVV.

In this sample, this clonotype turned up many times. V usage is TRBV5-1 and J usage is TRBJ2-7; unclear D gene. This CDR3 contains 14 residues. CDR1 is SGHRS, CDR2 YFSETQ, per germline. The V and J ends lost 3 bases and 1 base respectively, with 11 bases between them. The CDR3 reads CASSYTDRSYEQYF. DNA for the CDR3: TGCGCCAGCAGCTACACCGACCGGTCCTACGAGCAGTACTTC.

In its sample, this clonotype was seen many times. The chain combines TRBV6-2 or TRBV6-3 with TRBJ2-1, with 8 positions matching TRBD2. Germline V gene sequence: CDR1 MNHEY, CDR2 SVGEGT. Trimming took 6 bases from V and 4 from J; bases not matched to a gene: 5. The CDR3 extends over 14 amino acids. CDR3 in amino acids: CASRAGAPYNEQFF. The CDR3 region has the DNA TGTGCCAGCAGAGCGGGGGCGCCGTACAATGAGCAGTTCTTC.

This clonotype has just a few counts. The rearrangement links TRBV29-1 to TRBJ2-3, with D perhaps TRBD2 (7 bases). The CDR3 has 15 residues. Trimming took off 3 bases at V and 0 bases at J, with 13 bases between the two ends. Germline V gene lookup returns CDR1 SQVTM and CDR2 ANQGSEA. The CDR3 DNA follows: TGCAGCGTTGAGGTGGGGGGGCCGAGCACAGATACGCAGTATTTT. It encodes CSVEVGGPSTDTQYF.

This clonotype was found a few times. CDR3 protein: CSVVKGGTYEQYF. CDR3 sequence (DNA): TGCAGCGTTGTTAAGGGAGGGACCTACGAGCAGTACTTC. This sequence joins TRBV29-1 and TRBJ2-7, with 7 bases that match TRBD2. The V gene's germline CDR1 is SQVTM and CDR2 ANQGSEA. Unmatched junction bases numbered 5, after V lost 4 bases and J lost 2 bases. The CDR3 loop spans 13 amino acids.

This clonotype occurred many times. The chain couples TRBV2 to TRBJ2-5; a weak D match, TRBD1 (5 bases). Trimming took off 7 bases at V and 1 base at J, with 10 bases between the two ends. Germline CDR1 and CDR2: SNHLY and FYNNEI. CDR3 size: 13 residues. This chain's CDR3 is CASTRQTQETQYF. The CDR3 DNA reads TGTGCCAGCACCAGACAGACCCAAGAGACCCAGTACTTC.

The gene calls are TRBV4-2 and TRBJ1-4; 7 bases map to TRBD1. This CDR3 spans 15 amino acids. Germline lookup yields CDR1 LGHNA and CDR2 YNFKEQ. The V gene end was trimmed by 6 bases and the J gene end by 7 bases; junction bases not matched to a gene: 11. The CDR3 here is CASRKGDSQSEKLFF. The DNA of the CDR3 is TGTGCCAGCAGAAAAGGGGACAGCCAATCTGAAAAACTGTTTTTT.